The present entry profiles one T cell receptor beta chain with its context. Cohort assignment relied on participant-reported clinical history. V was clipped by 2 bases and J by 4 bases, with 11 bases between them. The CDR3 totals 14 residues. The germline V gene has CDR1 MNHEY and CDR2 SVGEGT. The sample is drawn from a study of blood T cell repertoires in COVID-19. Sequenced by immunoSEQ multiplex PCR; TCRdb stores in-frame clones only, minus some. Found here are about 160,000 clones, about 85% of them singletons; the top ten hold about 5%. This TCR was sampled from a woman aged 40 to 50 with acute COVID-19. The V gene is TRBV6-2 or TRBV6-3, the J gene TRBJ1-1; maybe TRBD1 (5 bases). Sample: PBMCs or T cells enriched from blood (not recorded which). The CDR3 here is CASSYRRAATEAFF. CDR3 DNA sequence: TGTGCCAGCAGTTACCGCAGGGCGGCCACTGAAGCTTTCTTT.